The rows below give T cell receptor beta chains drawn from one sample of a study of CD8+ T cells in alopecia areata. Here immunoSEQ multiplex PCR was the method, and the copy in TCRdb shows in-frame clones only, minus some. The sample shows 170,000 or so clones, 50% to 70% of them seen only once. Material: CD4+ T cells sorted from blood, obtained at week 0. The receptors were sampled from a human donor with alopecia areata. Each CDR3 is given with its conserved first and last residue. The order of the fields is V gene, J gene, D gene, clone size, CDR3 DNA, CDR3 protein. A D gene is named only where the DNA matches it firmly. Size is stated for part of the rows, as once, few or many counts, or as a class when the clone is expanded.

v_gene: TRBV15
j_gene: TRBJ2-1
d_gene: .
abundance: .
CDR3nt: TGTGCCACCAGCAGAGCTGGGGGCAATGAGCAGTTCTTC
CDR3aa: CATSRAGGNEQFF

v_gene: TRBV13
j_gene: TRBJ1-6
d_gene: .
abundance: .
CDR3nt: TGTGCCAGCAGCTTAGCGACAAATTCACCCCTCCACTTT
CDR3aa: CASSLATNSPLHF

v_gene: TRBV29-1
j_gene: TRBJ2-6
d_gene: .
abundance: .
CDR3nt: TGCAGCGTTATGTCGTCTGGGGCCAACGTCCTGACTTTC
CDR3aa: CSVMSSGANVLTF

v_gene: TRBV29-1
j_gene: TRBJ1-1
d_gene: .
abundance: .
CDR3nt: TGCAGCGTTGAGGGGGGACTCTTCATTGAAGCTTTCTTT
CDR3aa: CSVEGGLFIEAFF

v_gene: TRBV5-1
j_gene: TRBJ2-7
d_gene: .
abundance: few
CDR3nt: TGCGCCAGCAGCCCTATGTCCAGCTCCTACGAGCAGTACTTC
CDR3aa: CASSPMSSSYEQYF

v_gene: TRBV25-1
j_gene: TRBJ1-1
d_gene: .
abundance: few
CDR3nt: TGTGCCAGCAGTGAAGGGAGGAACACTGAAGCTTTCTTT
CDR3aa: CASSEGRNTEAFF

v_gene: TRBV25-1
j_gene: TRBJ1-4
d_gene: .
abundance: once
CDR3nt: TGTGCCAGCAGTGAGACACTTGCAACTAATGAAAAACTGTTTTTT
CDR3aa: CASSETLATNEKLFF

v_gene: TRBV7-3
j_gene: TRBJ2-6
d_gene: .
abundance: few
CDR3nt: TGTGCCAGCAGCCCCCACGGATCTGGGGCCAACGTCCTGACTTTC
CDR3aa: CASSPHGSGANVLTF

v_gene: TRBV2
j_gene: TRBJ1-5
d_gene: .
abundance: .
CDR3nt: TGTGCCAGCATGCTGGACAGCAATCAGCCCCAGCATTTT
CDR3aa: CASMLDSNQPQHF

v_gene: TRBV7-2
j_gene: TRBJ1-2
d_gene: .
abundance: few
CDR3nt: TGTGCCAGCAGCTTAGGAGTCCTTCAGGGCCGAGGCTACACCTTC
CDR3aa: CASSLGVLQGRGYTF

v_gene: TRBV7-9
j_gene: TRBJ2-1
d_gene: .
abundance: .
CDR3nt: TGTGCCAGCAGCTTAGGGGGGACGAATGAGCAGTTCTTC
CDR3aa: CASSLGGTNEQFF

v_gene: TRBV23-1
j_gene: TRBJ2-1
d_gene: .
abundance: .
CDR3nt: TGCGCCAGCAGTCAATCAATCGACTCCACGTATGAGCAGTTCTTC
CDR3aa: CASSQSIDSTYEQFF

v_gene: TRBV7-9
j_gene: TRBJ1-1
d_gene: .
abundance: .
CDR3nt: TGTGCCAGCAGCTTTGGGGTGGCAAGGGCTGAAGCTTTCTTT
CDR3aa: CASSFGVARAEAFF

v_gene: TRBV2
j_gene: TRBJ2-3
d_gene: TRBD2
abundance: few
CDR3nt: TGTGCCAGCAGGGGCGGGACTATTAGCACAGATACGCAGTATTTT
CDR3aa: CASRGGTISTDTQYF

v_gene: TRBV11-3
j_gene: TRBJ2-3
d_gene: TRBD1
abundance: .
CDR3nt: TGTGCCACCAAAAAGGACAGGGGCACAGATACGCAGTATTTT
CDR3aa: CATKKDRGTDTQYF

v_gene: TRBV18
j_gene: TRBJ1-3
d_gene: .
abundance: .
CDR3nt: TGTGCCAGCTCACCGACAGCCGAGAACACCATATATTTT
CDR3aa: CASSPTAENTIYF

v_gene: TRBV4-1
j_gene: TRBJ1-4
d_gene: .
abundance: .
CDR3nt: TGCGCCAGCAGCCATCCAGGCAGGGTTAATGAAAAACTGTTTTTT
CDR3aa: CASSHPGRVNEKLFF

v_gene: TRBV2
j_gene: TRBJ1-2
d_gene: .
abundance: .
CDR3nt: TGTGCCAGCAGTGTCCCCCCAGATGGCTACACCTTC
CDR3aa: CASSVPPDGYTF

v_gene: TRBV30
j_gene: TRBJ1-2
d_gene: .
abundance: few
CDR3nt: TGTGCCAGGGGGGGTAGCTATGGCTACACCTTC
CDR3aa: CARGGSYGYTF

v_gene: TRBV14
j_gene: TRBJ1-5
d_gene: .
abundance: few
CDR3nt: TGTGCCAGCAGCCAAGAGGGTAGGCTTAATCAGCCCCAGCATTTT
CDR3aa: CASSQEGRLNQPQHF

v_gene: TRBV5-1
j_gene: TRBJ2-3
d_gene: .
abundance: .
CDR3nt: TGCGCCAGCAGACAGCCGGAGACAGATACGCAGTATTTT
CDR3aa: CASRQPETDTQYF

v_gene: TRBV14
j_gene: TRBJ2-1
d_gene: .
abundance: .
CDR3nt: TGTGCCAGCAGCCAAGTCCAGGGAAGGTACAATGAGCAGTTCTTC
CDR3aa: CASSQVQGRYNEQFF

v_gene: TRBV6-5
j_gene: TRBJ2-1
d_gene: .
abundance: .
CDR3nt: TGTGCCAGCAGTCCATGGCGAGGCATAAACAATGAGCAGTTCTTC
CDR3aa: CASSPWRGINNEQFF

v_gene: TRBV7-6
j_gene: TRBJ2-7
d_gene: .
abundance: .
CDR3nt: TGTGCCAGCAGCGGTCAGGGCGGCGGACAGTACTTC
CDR3aa: CASSGQGGGQYF

v_gene: TRBV4-3
j_gene: TRBJ2-2
d_gene: TRBD2
abundance: .
CDR3nt: TGCGCCAGCAGCCAAGGCATAGCGGGGGGAAACACCGGGGAGCTGTTTTTT
CDR3aa: CASSQGIAGGNTGELFF

v_gene: TRBV9
j_gene: TRBJ1-6
d_gene: .
abundance: .
CDR3nt: TGTGCCAGCAGCCCTCGCCAGGGTACGGAATCACCCCTCCACTTT
CDR3aa: CASSPRQGTESPLHF

v_gene: TRBV6-5
j_gene: TRBJ2-7
d_gene: TRBD1
abundance: .
CDR3nt: TGTGCCAGCAGTGGGGACAGCCATAGGAAGTACGAGCAGTACTTC
CDR3aa: CASSGDSHRKYEQYF

v_gene: TRBV25-1
j_gene: TRBJ2-6
d_gene: TRBD1
abundance: .
CDR3nt: TGTGCCAGCAGTGACCTCGGGACAGGGTTCCCTGGGGCCAACGTCCTGACTTTC
CDR3aa: CASSDLGTGFPGANVLTF

v_gene: TRBV29-1
j_gene: TRBJ2-1
d_gene: .
abundance: .
CDR3nt: TGCAGCGTTGCCTTGGGGCCTGAGCAGTTCTTC
CDR3aa: CSVALGPEQFF

v_gene: TRBV5-1
j_gene: TRBJ2-5
d_gene: TRBD2
abundance: .
CDR3nt: TGCGCCAGCAGCTTGGGCGGACTAGCGGGAGAAGAGACCCAGTACTTC
CDR3aa: CASSLGGLAGEETQYF

v_gene: TRBV5-1
j_gene: TRBJ1-2
d_gene: .
abundance: .
CDR3nt: TGCGCCAGCAGCGAAGATCTCAGCTATGGCTACACCTTC
CDR3aa: CASSEDLSYGYTF

v_gene: TRBV30
j_gene: TRBJ1-2
d_gene: .
abundance: .
CDR3nt: TGTGCCTGGAGTTATACAGGGAATTGGTATGGCTACACCTTC
CDR3aa: CAWSYTGNWYGYTF

v_gene: TRBV18
j_gene: TRBJ2-5
d_gene: .
abundance: .
CDR3nt: TGTGCCAGCTCACCACCGGTCAGGGGTACCGAGACCCAGTACTTC
CDR3aa: CASSPPVRGTETQYF

v_gene: TRBV7-3
j_gene: TRBJ1-1
d_gene: .
abundance: .
CDR3nt: TGTGCCAGCAGCCGTTGGGAGGGTGACACTGAAGCTTTCTTT
CDR3aa: CASSRWEGDTEAFF

v_gene: TRBV7-2
j_gene: TRBJ2-1
d_gene: .
abundance: .
CDR3nt: TGTGCCAGCAGCCCAAGTAATGGGGTCAATGAGCAGTTCTTC
CDR3aa: CASSPSNGVNEQFF

v_gene: TRBV5-1
j_gene: TRBJ2-6
d_gene: TRBD1
abundance: .
CDR3nt: TGCGCCAGCAGTTCACAGGGGATTCGGTCTGGGGCCAACGTCCTGACTTTC
CDR3aa: CASSSQGIRSGANVLTF

v_gene: TRBV30
j_gene: TRBJ1-2
d_gene: .
abundance: .
CDR3nt: TGTGCCTGGGGCCGCGAGCGATATGGCTACACCTTC
CDR3aa: CAWGRERYGYTF

v_gene: TRBV7-8
j_gene: TRBJ1-1
d_gene: .
abundance: .
CDR3nt: TGTGCCAGCAGCTTAGGTAGGGCCAACACTGAAGCTTTCTTT
CDR3aa: CASSLGRANTEAFF

v_gene: TRBV15
j_gene: TRBJ2-5
d_gene: .
abundance: .
CDR3nt: TGTGCCACCAGCAGAGTTGACCAAGAGACCCAGTACTTC
CDR3aa: CATSRVDQETQYF

v_gene: TRBV7-8
j_gene: TRBJ2-5
d_gene: .
abundance: .
CDR3nt: TGTGCCAGTAAGGGGGGGGTGCCCTACAGGGGCCAAGAGACCCAGTACTTC
CDR3aa: CASKGGVPYRGQETQYF

v_gene: TRBV2
j_gene: TRBJ1-5
d_gene: .
abundance: .
CDR3nt: TGTGCCAGCAGTGCCTCGGGGTCGCGCAATCAGCCCCAGCATTTT
CDR3aa: CASSASGSRNQPQHF

v_gene: TRBV30
j_gene: TRBJ1-1
d_gene: .
abundance: .
CDR3nt: TGTGCCTGGAATTTGGGCAGGAACACTGAAGCTTTCTTT
CDR3aa: CAWNLGRNTEAFF

v_gene: TRBV28
j_gene: TRBJ2-5
d_gene: .
abundance: .
CDR3nt: TGTGCCAGCAGTTGGGGGGCAGGGACCCAGTACTTC
CDR3aa: CASSWGAGTQYF

v_gene: TRBV15
j_gene: TRBJ1-2
d_gene: TRBD1
abundance: .
CDR3nt: TGTGCCACCAGCGTCCGGGACAGGCAACCCTATGGCTACACCTTC
CDR3aa: CATSVRDRQPYGYTF